This paragraph reports one T cell receptor beta chain. Its binding antigen is unknown. Base-call qualities are not available, and no considerably larger clone is one nucleotide away. These data originate in a study of blood T cells in healthy people across ages (dated by TCRdb to between 2014 and 2016). Background for the entire study: In model experiments, roughly one uniquely barcoded TCR beta cDNA molecule per two T cells was captured by template switching. The study measured age-related changes in TCR beta repertoire diversity using deep sequencing normalized with unique cDNA molecular identifiers. Donors were grouped into four age groups: young (average about 15 years), middle-aged (around 39), aged (62) and long-lived (around 80). Donors of different ages were randomly distributed across sequencing lanes to avoid experimental bias. For two donors (one aged 18 to 29 and one aged 80 or older), the study analyzed two additional independent replicas of 1 million unique cDNA reads from the same blood draw. The investigation overall reported the following: Observed TCR beta diversity correlated strongly with the percentage of naive T cells measured by flow cytometry. The CMV infection status of donors was not known, potentially confounding age-related changes in expanded clonotypes. Compared with the aged group, the long-lived group had more naive CD4+ T cells, fewer expanded clones and increased TCR diversity, a pattern suggesting age selection. Estimates of total diversity based on one million sequenced T cells were regarded as lower bounds and as underestimates. Observed TCR beta diversity per million T cells fell roughly linearly with age, and a significant reduction was already apparent by age around 40. Bulk unsorted PBMC profiling prevented conclusive comparison of naive and antigen-experienced compartments.

The germline V end is reduced by 0 bases and the J end by 7 bases; junction bases left unmatched: 9. Counted from cysteine to phenylalanine, this CDR3 has 17 amino acids. Only the CDR3 portion is preserved as DNA: 51 bases, with reading frame beginning at the first base. The roughly 37 donors, aged about 6 to 100 years, were systemically healthy Caucasian individuals from Russia. About 9.1 milliliters of peripheral blood were collected from each donor into EDTA-treated Vacutainer tubes. Ficoll-Paque density-gradient centrifugation was used to isolate PBMCs, with at least 6 million per sample. Total RNA was extracted from PBMCs with Trizol reagent, with at least 5.5 micrograms obtained per sample. The percentages of naive CD45RAhigh/CD27high T cells were determined by flow cytometry on a PBMC aliquot from every donor. Receptor libraries were prepared by 5' RACE. The sequencer was an Illumina HiSeq 2500. A second PCR of about 6 to 11 cycles was performed with a sample-barcoded 5' primer and a J-beta primer mix. Each TCR beta cDNA molecule received a unique molecular identifier from a template-switch 5' adaptor carrying 12 random nucleotides. Each sample yielded at least 2.5 million CDR3-containing paired-end reads. First-strand cDNA was synthesized from all RNA with the Mint cDNA synthesis kit, primed by a TRBC-specific oligonucleotide. Following uracil-DNA glycosylase treatment, all cDNA underwent a first 18-cycle PCR with the universal primers M1SS and BC2_uni_R. The original pipeline was this. For normalization, 1 million high-quality reads, each with a distinct molecular identifier, were randomly selected from each sample. Instead of being binned into consensus sequences, reads with shared molecular identifiers were discarded. MiTCR, with a Q25 quality threshold and the strictest error-elimination algorithm, was used for CDR3 identification, clonotype clustering and error correction. A nonparametric unseen species model with Euler transformation was used to estimate lower-bound total TCR beta diversity. TCRdb trimmed the raw reads at Q25, called clones with MiXCR and kept productive beta chains. A single entry per CDR3 protein holds the most common genes and DNA from its merged rows. These V and J calls are TCRdb output, not the study's own analysis. In all, the sample holds roughly 700,000 distinct CDR3 sequences, and 45% to 50% of those were seen once. The top ten constitute roughly a third of the sample.

Sequenced material: blood. The TCR comes from a woman aged 55-75 years in good health. Recombination joined TRBV12-3 or TRBV12-4 with TRBJ2-7; the central 13 bases match TRBD2. In nucleotide form, the sequence is TGTGCCAGCAGTTTAGCAACTAGCGGGAGGGCCTTACATGAGCAGTACTTC. Translated, this gives CASSLATSGRALHEQYF.